This TCR beta chain was sequenced during a study of blood T cells in healthy people across ages. Next came a second PCR, run for 7 to 11 cycles, which used a sample-barcoded 5' primer along with a J-beta primer mix. One entry per CDR3 protein results from TCRdb running MiXCR on the 5' RACE reads. The sample lists about 1.4 million distinct CDR3 sequences, almost 60% seen once, with 6.5% to 8% in the top ten. Trimming removed 4 bases at V and 0 bases at J, with 15 bases between. The V gene's germline CDR1 is MNHNS and CDR2 SASEGT. The CDR3 sequence is 16 residues long. This receptor was taken from a young man in good health. The V gene is TRBV6-1, the J gene TRBJ1-2; D possibly corresponds to TRBD1 (5 bases). Sequenced sample: blood. CDR3 sequence (DNA): TGTGCCAGCAGTGCCTTCCCGACAGCCACTAACTATGGCTACACCTTC. It specifies CASSAFPTATNYGYTF.